This T cell receptor (beta chain) derives from a study of CD8 T cells in ankylosing spondylitis. MiXCR was run by TCRdb on the 5' RACE reads, yielding one entry per CDR3 protein. The table records about 750,000 distinct CDR3 sequences, about 20% of them present only once. A few counts support this clonotype. Its antigen is not known. The trim removed 6 bases at V and 10 bases at J, leaving 11 bases unmatched. CDR1 SGHDT and CDR2 YYEEEE come from the germline V gene. The CDR3 extends over 14 amino acids. Study conclusions and caveats: Relatively rare in peripheral blood, disease-linked clones were also CD8+. Seemingly characteristic of ankylosing spondylitis blood was a TCR beta motif consisting of under 10 highly homologous variants. Matched ankylosing spondylitis synovial fluid reportedly contained a significantly enriched population of disease-linked clones. Earlier authors reported some of these motif variants in reactive arthritis synovial fluid and blood.

The clonotype was recovered from a male donor with ankylosing spondylitis. Sequencing was performed on blood, either unsorted or a sorted T cell fraction (not recorded which). This chain connects TRBV5-6 to TRBJ2-1; 9 nucleotides line up with TRBD1. The CDR3 here is CASIAGQGHGEQFF. In DNA form, the CDR3 reads TGTGCCAGCATCGCGGGACAGGGACATGGGGAGCAGTTCTTC.